This T cell receptor (beta chain) was captured in a study of human T cells and chemical hapten exposure. Looking at the study overall: On the upper back, patch tests were applied with 0.01% DPC and read at 6 days. There were per-sample TCR yield variations, arising mainly from small pooled library volume differences.

Time point indicated: pre-sensitization, week 0. As to treatment: therapeutic diphenylcyclopropenone sensitization with weekly scalp DPC. Suited to DPC and affected by alopecia, the donors ranged from 18 to 70 years old. MiXCR, run by TCRdb on the RACE reads, gives a single entry per CDR3 protein. The sample has approximately 370,000 distinct CDR3 sequences; 5.5% are singletons. The CDR3 is made up of 15 amino acids. V dropped 5 bases and J dropped 3; count of bases not matched to a gene: 7. The germline V gene encodes CDR1 MNHEY and CDR2 SMNVEV (reference sequence). This clonotype has just a few counts.

The TCR originated in a woman aged 18-35 years with alopecia areata. Some clones in this sample may be carry-over from other donors' samples. The gene calls are TRBV27 and TRBJ2-3, with 8 positions matching TRBD1. This specimen was whole blood, taken in connection with sensitization to the hapten diphenylcyclopropenone (DPC). Written as DNA, the CDR3 is TGTGCCAGCAGTACCCGACAGGGGAAAACAGATACGCAGTATTTT. Translated, it gives CASSTRQGKTDTQYF.